This passage covers 12 T cell receptor beta chains from one sample sequenced in a study of CD8 T cells in Susac syndrome. RNA was extracted with the RNeasy kit, and a quantity of roughly 0.45 to 1 ug was reverse transcribed using random hexamers. TCRdb redid the calling of the immunoSEQ multiplex PCR reads with MiXCR, one entry per CDR3 protein. The table records fewer than 85,000 distinct CDR3 sequences, less than 95% of them present only once. The sample comprised CD8+ T cells from PBMCs. The receptors originated from a human donor with Susac syndrome.

The chain links TRBV7-9 to TRBJ2-3; TRBD2 aligns across 10 bases. This CDR3 has 16 residues. Looked up from germline, CDR1 is SEHNR and CDR2 is FQNEAQ (reference sequence). V lost 5 bases, J lost 1 base, and 6 bases stayed unmatched. The CDR3 DNA reads TGTGCCAGCAGCCCGACCGGGACTAGCGGCACAGATACGCAGTATTTT. Its translation: CASSPTGTSGTDTQYF.

The CDR3 nucleotides read TGCAGTGCTAGAGATATCACAGGACAGGGGGTCCATGGCTACACCTTC. This translates into CSARDITGQGVHGYTF. This chain joins TRBV20-1 and TRBJ1-2; the match to TRBD1 covers 10 bases. The CDR3 sequence is 16 residues long. Unmatched junction bases numbered 10, after V lost 0 bases and J lost 6 bases. Germline CDR1 and CDR2: DFQATT and SNEGSKA (reference sequence).

This chain links TRBV3-1 with TRBJ1-6; D possibly corresponds to TRBD1 (6 bases). Trimming left V 4 bases short and J 10 bases short, with 17 bases between. This CDR3 region has 15 residues. CDR1 is LGHDT, CDR2 YNNKEL, per germline (reference sequence). For the CDR3, the DNA is TGTGCCAGCAGCCCTTGGGGGGGCTCGAAGTCACCCCTCCACTTT. Protein: CASSPWGGSKSPLHF.

The CDR3 coding sequence is TGTGCCAGCAGCTTAGGTACTGTCTATGGCTACACCTTC. Residues: CASSLGTVYGYTF. The chain links TRBV7-9 to TRBJ1-2; D gene uncertain. Trimming left V 1 base short and J 4 bases short, with 7 bases between. The germline CDR1 and CDR2 sequences are SEHNR and FQNEAQ (reference sequence). The CDR3 length is 13 residues.

V is TRBV15 and J is TRBJ2-7; 9 bases align to TRBD1. CDR1 and CDR2 (germline): LNHNV, YYDKDF (reference sequence). The CDR3 extends over 14 amino acids. The V and J ends lost 6 bases and 1 base, in that order; junction bases with no gene match: 4. Here the CDR3 DNA reads TGTGCCACCAGAACAGGGGGCGCATCCTACGAGCAGTACTTC. Amino acids: CATRTGGASYEQYF. Drawing the rest from reference TRBV15 and TRBJ2-7, the complete variable domain is DAMVIQNPRYQVTQFGKPVTLSCSQTLNHNVMYWYQQKSSQAPKLLFHYYDKDFNNEADTPDNFQSRRPNTSFCFLDIRSPGLGDTAMYLCATRTGGASYEQYFGPGTRLTVT.

The chain couples TRBV7-9 to TRBJ2-1; no clear D. Germline V gives CDR1 SEHNR, CDR2 FQNEAQ (reference sequence). V was clipped by 8 bases and J by 0 bases, with 14 bases between them. The CDR3 is 15 amino acids. DNA for the CDR3: TGTGCCAGCGCGATAACAACGGGCTCCTACAATGAGCAGTTCTTC. Translating it yields CASAITTGSYNEQFF.

V gene TRBV9 combines with J gene TRBJ2-7; TRBD2 aligns across 7 bases. CDR1 SGDLS and CDR2 YYNGEE come from the germline V gene. The CDR3 has 15 amino acids. V dropped 3 bases and J dropped 5; count of bases not matched to a gene: 11. CDR3 DNA: TGTGCCAGCAGCGAGAAGGGACTATTATTCGACGAGCAGTACTTC. It encodes CASSEKGLLFDEQYF.

This sequence joins TRBV27 and TRBJ1-5; perhaps TRBD1 as D (6 bases). The length of the CDR3 is 24 residues. The V end was cut by 2 bases, the J end by 5 bases, with 40 bases between. The germline V gene has CDR1 MNHEY and CDR2 SMNVEV (reference sequence). The DNA for the CDR3 is TGTGCCAGCAGTTTAGTCCCCCCCACCCTAAAAGTGTCGCGGGTCAGGGGTGGGGATCAGCCCCAGCATTTT. It specifies CASSLVPPTLKVSRVRGGDQPQHF.

The chain couples TRBV20-1 to TRBJ1-1, with D tentatively TRBD1 (5 bases). Germline CDR1 and CDR2: DFQATT and SNEGSKA (reference sequence). The CDR3 is 11 residues long. Here the CDR3 reads CRVQGDTEAFF. CDR3 DNA sequence: TGCAGAGTCCAGGGTGATACTGAAGCTTTCTTT.

The chain joins TRBV9 to TRBJ2-6; tentative D call: TRBD2 (5 bases). CDR1 is SGDLS, CDR2 YYNGEE, per germline. The CDR3 is 16 amino acids. Trimming stripped 7 bases from V and 4 bases from J, with 18 bases between. The CDR3 protein is CASLGERSSGANVLTF. CDR3 DNA: TGTGCCAGCCTCGGGGAAAGGAGCTCCGGGGCCAACGTCCTGACTTTC.

This rearrangement joins TRBV2 to TRBJ2-7; 9 bases are a match to TRBD1. This CDR3 spans 11 amino acids. With 9 bases clipped from V and 5 bases from J, the junction kept 2 bases outside the gene matches. In germline, CDR1 is SNHLY, CDR2 FYNNEI. CDR3 DNA: TGTGCCAGGGGACAGGGAAACGAGCAGTACTTC. Amino acids: CARGQGNEQYF.

In its sample, this clonotype was seen once. The J gene is TRBJ1-2, the V gene TRBV15; no definite D call. CDR1 LNHNV and CDR2 YYDKDF come from the germline V gene (reference sequence). V was cut by 1 base and J by 4 bases, with 7 bases left in between. The CDR3 covers 13 residues. Here the CDR3 reads CATSRVSFYGYTF. CDR3 DNA sequence: TGTGCCACCAGCAGAGTTTCGTTCTATGGCTACACCTTC.